Listed below are T cell receptor beta chains from one sample, sequenced in a study of blood T cell repertoires in COVID-19. Only in-frame clones appear in the TCRdb table, and some are missing; sequencing was by immunoSEQ multiplex PCR. The table records 80,000 to 100,000 clones, about 80% of them present only once. Sequencing used peripheral blood. These receptors were taken from a man in his sixties or seventies with active or convalescent COVID-19. Both conserved end residues are part of each CDR3. D genes are given only for firm matches. Clone size is shown for a subset of rows, as once, few, many or a class of expanded clone.

CDR3aa: CASSPRGSFTFNEQFF
CDR3nt: TGTGCCAGCAGCCCACGGGGGTCTTTTACGTTCAATGAGCAGTTCTTC
v_gene: TRBV7-8
d_gene: NA
j_gene: TRBJ2-1
abundance: NA

CDR3aa: CSVQTGGYGYTF
CDR3nt: TGCAGCGTTCAGACAGGGGGCTATGGCTACACCTTC
v_gene: TRBV29-1
d_gene: TRBD1
j_gene: TRBJ1-2
abundance: NA

CDR3aa: CASSRLGGFTDTQYF
CDR3nt: TGTGCCAGCAGCCGATTGGGGGGGTTCACAGATACGCAGTATTTT
v_gene: TRBV6-6
d_gene: TRBD2
j_gene: TRBJ2-3
abundance: NA

CDR3aa: CASRAGSAGIDTQYF
CDR3nt: TGCGCCAGCAGGGCCGGGTCAGCGGGGATAGATACGCAGTATTTT
v_gene: TRBV10-1
d_gene: TRBD2
j_gene: TRBJ2-3
abundance: NA

CDR3aa: CASTPFWRGGRYEQYF
CDR3nt: TGTGCCAGCACCCCCTTCTGGCGGGGGGGCAGGTACGAGCAGTACTTC
v_gene: TRBV27
d_gene: TRBD2
j_gene: TRBJ2-7
abundance: NA

CDR3aa: CASSTVGGVGPQHF
CDR3nt: TGCGCCAGCAGCACCGTAGGGGGGGTCGGGCCCCAGCATTTT
v_gene: TRBV10-2
d_gene: NA
j_gene: TRBJ1-5
abundance: NA

CDR3aa: CASTLMGTAPYGYTF
CDR3nt: TGTGCCAGCACTCTGATGGGGACTGCTCCCTATGGCTACACCTTC
v_gene: TRBV6-5
d_gene: NA
j_gene: TRBJ1-2
abundance: NA

CDR3aa: CAIKEASGNTIYF
CDR3nt: TGTGCCATCAAGGAGGCCAGTGGAAACACCATATATTTT
v_gene: TRBV10-3
d_gene: NA
j_gene: TRBJ1-3
abundance: NA

CDR3aa: CASWRGLETTEAFF
CDR3nt: TGTGCCAGCTGGAGGGGCCTAGAAACCACTGAAGCTTTCTTT
v_gene: TRBV27
d_gene: NA
j_gene: TRBJ1-1
abundance: NA

CDR3aa: CASSKPDYRMGNEQFF
CDR3nt: TGTGCCAGCAGCAAGCCGGACTATCGGATGGGCAATGAGCAGTTCTTC
v_gene: TRBV21-1
d_gene: NA
j_gene: TRBJ2-1
abundance: NA

CDR3aa: CASSGQGDTEAFF
CDR3nt: TGTGCCAGCAGTGGACAGGGCGACACTGAAGCTTTCTTT
v_gene: TRBV12-3/TRBV12-4
d_gene: TRBD1
j_gene: TRBJ1-1
abundance: NA

CDR3aa: CSVTGGGIQYF
CDR3nt: TGCAGCGTGACGGGGGGAGGCATTCAGTACTTC
v_gene: TRBV29-1
d_gene: TRBD2
j_gene: TRBJ2-4
abundance: NA

CDR3aa: CASSTLGAGGTDTQYF
CDR3nt: TGCGCCAGCAGCACCCTTGGAGCGGGGGGTACAGATACGCAGTATTTT
v_gene: TRBV5-1
d_gene: TRBD2
j_gene: TRBJ2-3
abundance: NA

CDR3aa: CASSSDRGETQYF
CDR3nt: TGTGCCAGCAGCTCAGACAGGGGGGAGACCCAGTACTTC
v_gene: TRBV7-8
d_gene: TRBD1
j_gene: TRBJ2-5
abundance: NA

CDR3aa: CASSLSWERGEQFF
CDR3nt: TGTGCCAGCAGCTTATCTTGGGAGCGCGGAGAGCAGTTCTTC
v_gene: TRBV11-3
d_gene: NA
j_gene: TRBJ2-1
abundance: NA

CDR3aa: CSASDRGLDYGYTF
CDR3nt: TGCAGTGCTAGTGACAGGGGGTTGGACTATGGCTACACCTTC
v_gene: TRBV20-1
d_gene: TRBD1
j_gene: TRBJ1-2
abundance: NA

CDR3aa: CASSDRASYEQYF
CDR3nt: TGTGCCAGCAGCGACAGGGCTAGCTACGAGCAGTACTTC
v_gene: TRBV3-1/TRBV3-2
d_gene: TRBD1
j_gene: TRBJ2-7
abundance: NA

CDR3aa: CASSNGLNQPQHF
CDR3nt: TGTGCCAGCAGTAATGGGCTCAATCAGCCCCAGCATTTT
v_gene: TRBV12-3/TRBV12-4
d_gene: NA
j_gene: TRBJ1-5
abundance: NA

CDR3aa: CASSTGIPPYEQYF
CDR3nt: TGTGCCAGCAGTACAGGTATCCCTCCCTACGAGCAGTACTTC
v_gene: TRBV6-5
d_gene: NA
j_gene: TRBJ2-7
abundance: NA

CDR3aa: CASSWDSYEQYF
CDR3nt: TGCGCCAGCAGCTGGGACAGCTACGAGCAGTACTTC
v_gene: TRBV5-1
d_gene: TRBD1
j_gene: TRBJ2-7
abundance: few

CDR3aa: CASSTAGYSNQPQHF
CDR3nt: TGTGCCAGCAGTACCGCCGGTTATAGCAATCAGCCCCAGCATTTT
v_gene: TRBV28
d_gene: NA
j_gene: TRBJ1-5
abundance: NA

CDR3aa: CASSLRTSGTYEQYF
CDR3nt: TGTGCCAGCAGCTTAAGAACTAGCGGTACCTACGAGCAGTACTTC
v_gene: TRBV7-2
d_gene: TRBD2
j_gene: TRBJ2-7
abundance: NA

CDR3aa: CASSPWRDRANYGYTF
CDR3nt: TGTGCCAGCAGCCCATGGAGGGACAGGGCCAACTATGGCTACACCTTC
v_gene: TRBV7-9
d_gene: TRBD1
j_gene: TRBJ1-2
abundance: NA

CDR3aa: CASSQPLVSNTEAFF
CDR3nt: TGTGCCAGCAGCCAACCCCTAGTTTCGAACACTGAAGCTTTCTTT
v_gene: TRBV3-1/TRBV3-2
d_gene: NA
j_gene: TRBJ1-1
abundance: NA

CDR3aa: CASTGGYEQYF
CDR3nt: TGTGCCAGCACAGGGGGCTACGAGCAGTACTTC
v_gene: TRBV2
d_gene: TRBD1
j_gene: TRBJ2-7
abundance: once

CDR3aa: CASSLAGLVYEQYF
CDR3nt: TGTGCCAGCAGCTTAGCAGGGTTGGTCTATGAGCAGTACTTC
v_gene: TRBV11-3
d_gene: NA
j_gene: TRBJ2-7
abundance: NA

CDR3aa: CAIGTDLNTGELFF
CDR3nt: TGCGCCATCGGGACAGATCTTAACACCGGGGAGCTGTTTTTT
v_gene: TRBV10-2
d_gene: TRBD1
j_gene: TRBJ2-2
abundance: NA

CDR3aa: CASSQTGAQPQHF
CDR3nt: TGTGCCAGCAGCCAGACAGGGGCTCAGCCCCAGCATTTT
v_gene: TRBV3-1/TRBV3-2
d_gene: TRBD1
j_gene: TRBJ1-5
abundance: NA

CDR3aa: CASSIDRNTEAFF
CDR3nt: TGTGCCAGTAGTATCGACAGGAACACTGAAGCTTTCTTT
v_gene: TRBV19
d_gene: NA
j_gene: TRBJ1-1
abundance: NA

CDR3aa: CASAAGGVFF
CDR3nt: TGCGCCAGCGCCGCCGGGGGAGTTTTCTTT
v_gene: TRBV5-1
d_gene: NA
j_gene: TRBJ1-1
abundance: NA

CDR3aa: CASSPTPGANVLTF
CDR3nt: TGTGCCAGCAGCCCCACACCTGGGGCCAACGTCCTGACTTTC
v_gene: TRBV5-8
d_gene: NA
j_gene: TRBJ2-6
abundance: NA

CDR3aa: CASSLVGGDSYEQYF
CDR3nt: TGTGCCAGCAGCTTAGTTGGCGGGGACTCCTACGAGCAGTACTTC
v_gene: TRBV7-2
d_gene: NA
j_gene: TRBJ2-7
abundance: NA

CDR3aa: CASSNGASGGTVREQFF
CDR3nt: TGTGCCAGCAGTAACGGGGCTAGCGGGGGGACCGTTCGTGAGCAGTTCTTC
v_gene: TRBV27
d_gene: TRBD2
j_gene: TRBJ2-1
abundance: NA

CDR3aa: CASSSLVRKETQYF
CDR3nt: TGTGCCAGCAGCTCTTTGGTCAGGAAGGAGACCCAGTACTTC
v_gene: TRBV11-3
d_gene: NA
j_gene: TRBJ2-5
abundance: NA

CDR3aa: CASSPGWNQPQHF
CDR3nt: TGTGCCAGCAGCCCCGGTTGGAATCAGCCCCAGCATTTT
v_gene: TRBV5-8
d_gene: NA
j_gene: TRBJ1-5
abundance: NA

CDR3aa: CASSARLSGVYNEQFF
CDR3nt: TGTGCCAGCAGTGCACGACTAAGCGGGGTATACAATGAGCAGTTCTTC
v_gene: TRBV6-1
d_gene: TRBD2
j_gene: TRBJ2-1
abundance: NA

CDR3aa: CAISESNRGRDGYTF
CDR3nt: TGTGCCATCAGTGAGTCGAACAGGGGGCGTGATGGCTACACCTTC
v_gene: TRBV10-3
d_gene: TRBD1
j_gene: TRBJ1-2
abundance: few

CDR3aa: CASSPLGGNTEAFF
CDR3nt: TGTGCCAGCTCACCTCTCGGCGGGAACACTGAAGCTTTCTTT
v_gene: TRBV18
d_gene: NA
j_gene: TRBJ1-1
abundance: NA

CDR3aa: CASSLETGFSYGYTF
CDR3nt: TGTGCCAGCAGCTTGGAGACAGGATTCTCCTATGGCTACACCTTC
v_gene: TRBV5-6
d_gene: NA
j_gene: TRBJ1-2
abundance: few

CDR3aa: CASSLDTSGGRLTDTQYF
CDR3nt: TGTGCCAGCAGCTTAGACACTAGCGGGGGGAGACTCACAGATACGCAGTATTTT
v_gene: TRBV7-9
d_gene: TRBD2
j_gene: TRBJ2-3
abundance: NA

CDR3aa: CASSFTGQGVNEQFF
CDR3nt: TGTGCCAGCAGCTTTACCGGACAGGGAGTAAATGAGCAGTTCTTC
v_gene: TRBV5-5
d_gene: TRBD1
j_gene: TRBJ2-1
abundance: NA

CDR3aa: CASSLGGDSLNSPLHF
CDR3nt: TGTGCCAGCAGCTTGGGAGGGGACAGTCTTAATTCACCCCTCCACTTT
v_gene: TRBV5-5
d_gene: TRBD1
j_gene: TRBJ1-6
abundance: NA

CDR3aa: CASGTGSPSPLHF
CDR3nt: TGTGCTAGTGGCACAGGGTCACCTTCACCCCTCCACTTT
v_gene: TRBV12-5
d_gene: NA
j_gene: TRBJ1-6
abundance: NA

CDR3aa: CASSQDPGGLGDTQYF
CDR3nt: TGCGCCAGCAGCCAAGATCCGGGCGGGCTTGGAGATACGCAGTATTTT
v_gene: TRBV4-1
d_gene: NA
j_gene: TRBJ2-3
abundance: NA

CDR3aa: CAWSVGGVSTDTQYF
CDR3nt: TGTGCCTGGAGTGTAGGGGGGGTCAGCACAGATACGCAGTATTTT
v_gene: TRBV30
d_gene: NA
j_gene: TRBJ2-3
abundance: NA

CDR3aa: CAISDRDYPLNEQFF
CDR3nt: TGTGCCATCAGTGATCGGGACTACCCCCTCAATGAGCAGTTCTTC
v_gene: TRBV10-3
d_gene: TRBD2
j_gene: TRBJ2-1
abundance: NA

CDR3aa: CASRGAEYNEQFF
CDR3nt: TGTGCTAGCAGGGGGGCGGAGTACAATGAGCAGTTCTTC
v_gene: TRBV6-5
d_gene: NA
j_gene: TRBJ2-1
abundance: NA

CDR3aa: CASSSINYEQYF
CDR3nt: TGTGCCAGCAGCTCTATTAACTACGAGCAGTACTTC
v_gene: TRBV7-3
d_gene: NA
j_gene: TRBJ2-7
abundance: NA

CDR3aa: CASSLVLTGSSYEQYF
CDR3nt: TGTGCCAGCAGCTTAGTTCTTACAGGGTCCTCCTACGAGCAGTACTTC
v_gene: TRBV7-9
d_gene: NA
j_gene: TRBJ2-7
abundance: NA

CDR3aa: CASGRDRGNYEQYF
CDR3nt: TGTGCTAGTGGGAGGGACAGGGGAAACTACGAGCAGTACTTC
v_gene: TRBV12-5
d_gene: TRBD1
j_gene: TRBJ2-7
abundance: NA

CDR3aa: CASSRGWRETQYF
CDR3nt: TGTGCCAGCAGCCGAGGTTGGAGAGAGACCCAGTACTTC
v_gene: TRBV6-5
d_gene: NA
j_gene: TRBJ2-5
abundance: NA

CDR3aa: CASSLVQSYGYTF
CDR3nt: TGTGCCAGCAGCTTAGTACAGAGCTATGGCTACACCTTC
v_gene: TRBV7-2
d_gene: NA
j_gene: TRBJ1-2
abundance: NA

CDR3aa: CASSASDRGTYEQYF
CDR3nt: TGTGCCAGCAGTGCTTCGGACAGGGGGACCTACGAGCAGTACTTC
v_gene: TRBV6-2/TRBV6-3
d_gene: TRBD1
j_gene: TRBJ2-7
abundance: NA

CDR3aa: CATSERGRQTDTQYF
CDR3nt: TGTGCCACCAGTGAGCGGGGCAGGCAAACAGATACGCAGTATTTT
v_gene: TRBV24-1
d_gene: NA
j_gene: TRBJ2-3
abundance: NA

CDR3aa: CASSPRTGPSGANVLTF
CDR3nt: TGTGCTAGCAGCCCTCGGACAGGGCCATCTGGGGCCAACGTCCTGACTTTC
v_gene: TRBV7-7
d_gene: TRBD1
j_gene: TRBJ2-6
abundance: once

CDR3aa: CASSLPPQGGYGYTF
CDR3nt: TGTGCCAGCAGCTTGCCCCCCCAGGGCGGCTATGGCTACACCTTC
v_gene: TRBV11-2
d_gene: NA
j_gene: TRBJ1-2
abundance: NA

CDR3aa: CASSLGQGETQYF
CDR3nt: TGTGCCAGCAGCCTCGGACAGGGAGAGACCCAGTACTTC
v_gene: TRBV14
d_gene: TRBD1
j_gene: TRBJ2-5
abundance: NA

CDR3aa: CASSLEGGETQYF
CDR3nt: TGTGCCAGCAGCTTAGAGGGGGGGGAGACCCAGTACTTC
v_gene: TRBV7-2
d_gene: NA
j_gene: TRBJ2-5
abundance: few

CDR3aa: CASSQGSSGNTIYF
CDR3nt: TGTGCCAGCAGTCAGGGGAGCTCTGGAAACACCATATATTTT
v_gene: TRBV11-2
d_gene: NA
j_gene: TRBJ1-3
abundance: NA